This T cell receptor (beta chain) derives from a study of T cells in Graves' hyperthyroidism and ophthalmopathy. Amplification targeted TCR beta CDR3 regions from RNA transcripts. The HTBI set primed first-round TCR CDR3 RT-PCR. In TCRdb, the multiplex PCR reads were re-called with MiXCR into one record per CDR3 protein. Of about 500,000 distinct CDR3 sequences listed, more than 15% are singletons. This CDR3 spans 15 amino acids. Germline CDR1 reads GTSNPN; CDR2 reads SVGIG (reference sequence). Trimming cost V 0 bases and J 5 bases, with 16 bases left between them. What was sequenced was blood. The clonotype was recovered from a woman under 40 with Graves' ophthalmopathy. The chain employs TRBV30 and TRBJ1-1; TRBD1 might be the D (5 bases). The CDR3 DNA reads TGTGCCTGGAGTGTATGGGGGGGAAAGTGGACTGAAGCTTTCTTT. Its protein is CAWSVWGGKWTEAFF.